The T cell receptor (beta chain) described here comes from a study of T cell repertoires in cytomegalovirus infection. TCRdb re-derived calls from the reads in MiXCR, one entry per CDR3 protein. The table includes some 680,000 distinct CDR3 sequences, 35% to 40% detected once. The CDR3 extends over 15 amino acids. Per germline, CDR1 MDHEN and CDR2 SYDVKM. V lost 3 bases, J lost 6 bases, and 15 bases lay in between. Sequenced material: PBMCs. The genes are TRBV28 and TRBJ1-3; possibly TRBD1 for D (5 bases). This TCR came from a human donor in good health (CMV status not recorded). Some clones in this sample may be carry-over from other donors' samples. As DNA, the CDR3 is TGTGCCAGCAGTTTTGGGGGGTCCCGAGAAAACACCATATATTTT. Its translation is CASSFGGSRENTIYF.